A single sample is the source of the 24 T cell receptor beta chains below, sequenced in a study of shared clonotypes between healthy human individuals. TCRdb keeps only in-frame clones here, not all; method: immunoSEQ multiplex PCR. Of 110,000 or so clones in the sample, around 71% were seen once. The sample consisted of memory CD8+ T cells sorted from blood. Subset: CD45RO+ cells pooled with CCR7-negative TemRA cells. These receptors originate from a woman aged 25 to 45 in good health.

The sample holds many counts of this clone. V usage is TRBV5-8 and J usage is TRBJ2-7, with 7 bases that match TRBD1. Unmatched junction bases numbered 6, after V lost 0 bases and J lost 0 bases. The CDR3 extends over 16 amino acids. Germline-derived CDR1 and CDR2 are SGHTS and YDEGEE. The CDR3 is CASSLAGDSFSYEQYF. The CDR3 DNA sequence: TGTGCCAGCAGCTTGGCCGGGGACAGCTTCTCCTACGAGCAGTACTTC.

This clone was seen just once. V usage is TRBV7-2 and J usage is TRBJ2-7; 9 bases are a match to TRBD1. The V gene's germline CDR1 is SGHTA and CDR2 FQGNSA. This CDR3 is 16 amino acids long. The V segment lost 1 base and the J segment 5 bases; nucleotides outside the gene matches: 9. The CDR3 DNA follows: TGTGCCAGCAGCTTAGATGGAGGGACAGGGAGCCACGAGCAGTACTTC. It encodes CASSLDGGTGSHEQYF. Complete variable domain (other parts from reference TRBV7-2 and TRBJ2-7): GAGVSQSPSNKVTEKGKDVELRCDPISGHTALYWYRQSLGQGLEFLIYFQGNSAPDKSGLPSDRFSAERTGGSVSTLTIQRTQQEDSAVYLCASSLDGGTGSHEQYFGPGTRLTVT.

This clone has ten or more counts. This rearrangement joins TRBV2 to TRBJ2-1, with 10 bases matching TRBD2. With V trimmed by 7 bases and J by 4 bases, 4 bases remained unmatched. Per germline, CDR1 SNHLY and CDR2 FYNNEI. CDR3 length: 14 residues. The DNA for the CDR3 is TGTGCCAGCAAGTCGACTAGCGGGTACAATGAGCAGTTCTTC. It yields the protein CASKSTSGYNEQFF.

The chain carries TRBV10-1 and TRBJ2-3, with D unclear. The germline V gene encodes CDR1 WNHNN and CDR2 SYGVQD (reference sequence). The CDR3 loop spans 12 amino acids. V lost 6 bases and J lost 0, with 4 bases in between. For the CDR3, the DNA is TGCGCCAGCAGCTCTAGCACAGATACGCAGTATTTT. This encodes CASSSSTDTQYF.

This clone is a singleton in its sample. The chain recombines TRBV4-2 with TRBJ2-7; possibly TRBD2 for D (5 bases). Germline loops: CDR1 LGHNA, CDR2 YNFKEQ. The CDR3 contains 15 residues. The germline V and J ends were trimmed by 0 bases and 1 base, with 10 bases remaining between them. The CDR3 DNA sequence: TGTGCCAGCAGCCAAGAAACGGGCGGGTCCTACGAGCAGTACTTC. Amino acid sequence: CASSQETGGSYEQYF.

This clone was observed many times. This sequence joins TRBV11-2 and TRBJ1-1; D is unclear. The CDR3 spans 14 residues. V was pared by 1 base and J by 5 bases, with 11 bases between. Per germline, CDR1 SGHAT and CDR2 FQNNGV. DNA of the CDR3: TGTGCCAGCAGCTTAGTTCGGTATGGGACTGAAGCTTTCTTT. Translating it yields CASSLVRYGTEAFF.

The rearrangement uses TRBV10-3 and TRBJ2-7, with TRBD2 matching 7 bases. CDR1 is ENHRY, CDR2 SYGVKD, per germline. The CDR3 is made up of 14 amino acids. The J segment lost 3 bases and the V segment lost 2 bases, leaving 4 bases of the junction unmatched. The CDR3 DNA is TGTGCCATCAGTGAGAAGCGGGACTACTACGAGCAGTACTTC. It is translated as CAISEKRDYYEQYF.

By frequency in the sample, this clone is large. The chain is built from TRBV7-9 and TRBJ1-2, with TRBD1 identical over 7 bases. Germline loops: CDR1 SEHNR, CDR2 FQNEAQ (reference sequence). V was pared by 4 bases and J by 3 bases, with 2 bases of the junction left unmatched. CDR3 size: 13 residues. The CDR3 nucleotides read TGTGCCAGCAGCTCCGGACAGGACTATGGCTACACCTTC. This codes for CASSSGQDYGYTF.

The chain couples TRBV6-6 to TRBJ1-1; D remains ambiguous. The CDR3 totals 15 residues. The V end was cut by 2 bases, the J end by 4 bases, with 14 bases between. Germline-derived CDR1 and CDR2 are MNHNY and SVGAGI (reference sequence). The CDR3 reads CASSYDLVYITEAFF. In nucleotides, the CDR3 is TGTGCCAGCAGTTACGATTTAGTATACATCACTGAAGCTTTCTTT.

The V gene is TRBV6-6, the J gene TRBJ2-7; 11 nucleotides align to TRBD2. The CDR3 contains 14 residues. Trimming removed 4 bases from V and 2 bases from J; junction bases left unmatched: 1. Germline assignment: CDR1 MNHNY and CDR2 SVGAGI (reference sequence). The CDR3 DNA follows: TGTGCCAGCAGTTTAGCGGGAGGGCCCTACGAGCAGTACTTC. Its protein is CASSLAGGPYEQYF.

The chain joins TRBV6-4 to TRBJ2-1; tentative D call: TRBD2 (5 bases). The V gene's germline CDR1 is MRHNA and CDR2 SNTAGT. The V end lost 5 bases, the J end lost 10 bases, and 15 bases lay between the germline ends. The CDR3 totals 13 residues. The CDR3 spells CASSPAAEKEQFF. Here the CDR3 DNA reads TGTGCCAGCAGTCCAGCGGCCGAAAAAGAGCAGTTCTTC.

This clone was recorded once. The V call is TRBV25-1, the J call TRBJ2-2, with a weak D call TRBD2 (6 bases). Trimming stripped 3 bases from V and 5 bases from J, with 13 bases between. Germline V gene sequence: CDR1 MGHDK, CDR2 SYGVNS. This CDR3 is 15 amino acids long. The CDR3 region is CASSEEGDWTGELFF. DNA for the CDR3: TGTGCCAGCAGTGAGGAGGGTGACTGGACCGGGGAGCTGTTTTTT.

This chain uses TRBV7-8 with TRBJ2-5; D not resolved. The J call could be wrong; TRBJ2-7 is a better fit for the DNA end. This CDR3 contains 12 residues. Germline V gives CDR1 SGHVS, CDR2 FQNEAQ. This chain's CDR3 is CASSLVYHEQYF. As DNA, the CDR3 is TGTGCCAGCAGCTTAGTTTACCACGAGCAGTACTTC.

V is TRBV25-1 and J is TRBJ2-1; D possibly corresponds to TRBD2 (5 bases). Germline CDR1 MGHDK, CDR2 SYGVNS. The CDR3 has 15 residues. V was shortened by 6 bases and J by 2 bases, with 14 bases between the two germline ends. The CDR3 DNA reads as TGTGCCAGCAGCTTAATGGAGGAGGCCTACAATGAGCAGTTCTTC. Translating gives CASSLMEEAYNEQFF. Using reference TRBV25-1 and TRBJ2-1 for the parts outside the CDR3, the full variable domain is EADIYQTPRYLVIGTGKKITLECSQTMGHDKMYWYQQDPGMELHLIHYSYGVNSTEKGDLSSESTVSRIRTEHFPLTLESARPSHTSQYLCASSLMEEAYNEQFFGPGTRLTVL.

The genes are TRBV10-1 and TRBJ2-1; the match to TRBD2 covers 14 bases. With V trimmed by 7 bases and J by 7 bases, 3 bases remained unmatched. This CDR3 is built from 14 residues. Per germline, CDR1 WNHNN and CDR2 SYGVQD (reference sequence). The CDR3 DNA reads TGCGCCAGCACAGGGACTAGCGGGAGTAATGAGCAGTTCTTC. Amino acid sequence: CASTGTSGSNEQFF.

Concerning this clone: Other DNA sequences from this sample encode an identical CDR3 as well. This chain uses TRBV4-1 with TRBJ2-2; 14 nucleotides match TRBD2. This CDR3 contains 18 residues. J lost 5 bases, V lost 1 base, and 6 bases had no gene match. CDR1 is MGHRA and CDR2 is YSYEKL in the germline V gene. CDR3 DNA: TGCGCCAGCAGCCAAGGGGGACTAGCGGGAGTAGGGACCGGGGAGCTGTTTTTT. This translates into CASSQGGLAGVGTGELFF.

This clone was counted a few times. The genes are TRBV5-2 and TRBJ1-2. TRBV5-2 is deemed a pseudogene. The CDR3 length is 16 residues. In DNA, the CDR3 is TGTGCCAGCAACGGAATGAGAGAGTACGAAGACCTATGGCTACACTTC. Residues: CASNGMREYEDLWLHF.

This clone was found a few times. The chain recombines TRBV9 with TRBJ2-7, with 7 bases that match TRBD2. Germline-derived CDR1 and CDR2 are SGDLS and YYNGEE. This CDR3 comprises 15 residues. V was pared by 0 bases and J by 3 bases, with 6 bases of the junction left unmatched. DNA of the CDR3: TGTGCCAGCAGCGTAGGTCTAGCGGACCACTACGAGCAGTACTTC. This codes for CASSVGLADHYEQYF.

This clone is a singleton in its sample. V gene TRBV25-1 combines with J gene TRBJ1-4, with 8 bases identical to TRBD1. V lost 3 bases, J lost 4 bases, and 4 bases stayed unmatched. The CDR3 consists of 15 residues. Per the germline V gene, CDR1 is MGHDK and CDR2 is SYGVNS. This CDR3 is CASSDSQGGNEKLFF. DNA for the CDR3: TGTGCCAGCAGTGATTCACAGGGGGGTAATGAAAAACTGTTTTTT.

On this clone itself: This may be a read error: a much more frequent sequence differs by one nucleotide. The identical CDR3 is also encoded by other nucleotide sequences in the sample. This CDR3 reads CASSVAWATEAFF. In DNA, the CDR3 is TGTGCCAGCAGCGTCGCCTGGGCCACTGAAGCTTTCTTT. V and J are TRBV9 and TRBJ1-1; D remains ambiguous. The V and J ends lost 2 bases and 4 bases respectively, with 9 bases between them. The CDR3 runs 13 residues. Germline loops: CDR1 SGDLS, CDR2 YYNGEE. Filled out from reference TRBV9 and TRBJ1-1, the complete variable domain reads DSGVTQTPKHLITATGQRVTLRCSPRSGDLSVYWYQQSLDQGLQFLIQYYNGEERAKGNILERFSAQQFPDLHSELNLSSLELGDSALYFCASSVAWATEAFFGQGTRLTVV.

The V call is TRBV6-6, the J call TRBJ2-7; D is possibly TRBD1 or TRBD2 (5 bases each). Trimming removed 7 bases from V and 6 bases from J, with 16 bases in between. CDR3 length equals 13 residues. Per the germline V gene, CDR1 is MNHNY and CDR2 is SVGAGI (reference sequence). The chain's CDR3 is CASTPGTGGEQYF. CDR3 nucleotide sequence: TGTGCCAGCACCCCAGGGACCGGAGGCGAGCAGTACTTC.

The J gene is TRBJ2-7, the V gene TRBV6-5; TRBD2 is a possible D gene (5 bases). Germline CDR1 reads MNHEY; CDR2 reads SVGAGI. The CDR3 is 14 amino acids. V gave up 7 bases and J gave up 7 bases, with 20 bases separating them. This chain's CDR3 is CASKPRSLGGEQYF. Written as DNA, the CDR3 is TGTGCCAGCAAGCCCAGATCTTTAGGCGGGGAGCAGTACTTC.

As to this clone: One junction end does not reproduce the germline sequence, and a read error may be involved. At the DNA level, this CDR3 is encoded by other sequences in the same sample as well. The chain uses TRBV7-2 and TRBJ2-7; 9 nucleotides agree with TRBD2. The CDR3 loop spans 15 amino acids. The germline CDR1 and CDR2 sequences are SGHTA and FQGNSA. CDR3: CASSLEAGGPNEQYF. The CDR3 DNA is TGTGCCAGCAGCTTAGAGGCGGGAGGGCCTAACGAGCAGTACTTT.

As DNA, the CDR3 is TGTGCCAGCAGTGATATTGGAGTTAATGAAAAACTGTTTTTT. This translates into CASSDIGVNEKLFF. The chain uses TRBV6-6 and TRBJ1-4, with unresolved D. Trimming pared 5 bases from V and 4 bases from J, leaving 11 bases between. The CDR3 extends over 14 amino acids. Germline values: CDR1 MNHNY, CDR2 SVGAGI (reference sequence).